A selection of T cell receptor beta chains follows, all from one sample in a study of early T cells in non-severe SARS-CoV-2 infection. TCRdb passed the 5' RACE reads through MiXCR, listing each CDR3 protein once. In the table there are 48,000 or so distinct CDR3 sequences, approximately 5.7% of which are singletons. This specimen was whole blood, taken at baseline. The receptors were sampled from an adult who was a healthcare worker with PCR-confirmed SARS-CoV-2 infection or an uninfected control (not recorded which). The CDR3 runs from the conserved cysteine through the conserved F or W. D genes are given only for firm matches. The size field is filled for only some rows; it gives once, few, many or a size class.

d_gene	v_gene	j_gene	abundance	CDR3aa	CDR3nt
NA	TRBV28	TRBJ1-4	many	CASSLEEGRLEKLFF	TGTGCCAGCAGCCTAGAGGAGGGACGACTTGAAAAACTGTTTTTT
NA	TRBV5-1	TRBJ2-5	many	CASSSSAGQETQYF	TGCGCCAGCAGCTCCTCTGCAGGTCAAGAGACCCAGTACTTC
NA	TRBV29-1	TRBJ2-1	many	CSAPRTSSYNEQFF	TGCAGCGCCCCCAGGACAAGCTCCTACAATGAGCAGTTCTTC
NA	TRBV2	TRBJ2-3	NA	CASSGGASTDTQYF	TGTGCCAGCAGCGGCGGGGCTAGCACAGATACGCAGTATTTT
NA	TRBV6-5	TRBJ1-1	many	CASSWQGRGTEAFF	TGTGCCAGCAGTTGGCAGGGGAGGGGCACTGAAGCTTTCTTT
NA	TRBV15	TRBJ1-5	many	CATSRDSEQNQPQHF	TGTGCCACCAGCAGAGATAGTGAGCAGAATCAGCCCCAGCATTTT
NA	TRBV20-1	TRBJ2-3	many	CSAREGGRRDTQYF	TGCAGTGCTAGAGAAGGGGGGCGGAGAGATACGCAGTATTTT
TRBD1	TRBV6-2/TRBV6-3	TRBJ2-7	few	CASSWDRSYEQYF	TGTGCCAGCAGTTGGGACAGGAGCTACGAGCAGTACTTC
TRBD1	TRBV5-4	TRBJ2-1	many	CASSRDRGTGNEQFF	TGTGCCAGCAGCCGGGACAGGGGTACCGGAAATGAGCAGTTCTTC
NA	TRBV14	TRBJ2-7	NA	CASSPSYRSYEQYF	TGTGCCAGCAGCCCGAGTTACCGATCGTACGAGCAGTACTTC
NA	TRBV6-2/TRBV6-3	TRBJ2-7	many	CASSYSWSSTNYEQYF	TGTGCCAGCAGTTACTCGTGGTCTAGCACCAACTACGAGCAGTACTTC
NA	TRBV10-2	TRBJ1-6	many	CASSQDRNSPLHF	TGCGCCAGCAGCCAGGACAGAAATTCACCCCTCCACTTT
TRBD2	TRBV20-1	TRBJ2-5	few	CSADLAGGGETQYF	TGCAGTGCTGATTTAGCGGGAGGAGGAGAGACCCAGTACTTC
TRBD1	TRBV7-2	TRBJ2-1	NA	CASSFSGTGNNEQFF	TGTGCCAGCAGCTTTTCCGGGACAGGGAATAATGAGCAGTTCTTC
TRBD1	TRBV19	TRBJ2-1	few	CASRPRQGSSYNEQFF	TGTGCCAGTAGGCCGAGACAGGGGAGCTCCTACAATGAGCAGTTCTTC
NA	TRBV5-6	TRBJ2-7	many	CASSSGRGYTFEQYF	TGTGCCAGCAGCTCCGGTCGGGGTTACACGTTCGAGCAGTACTTC
TRBD1	TRBV29-1	TRBJ2-5	NA	CSVRQGSKETQYF	TGCAGCGTCCGACAGGGGAGCAAAGAGACCCAGTACTTC
NA	TRBV6-5	TRBJ1-2	NA	CASTKGGYYGYTF	TGTGCCAGCACAAAGGGAGGGTACTATGGCTACACCTTC
NA	TRBV20-1	TRBJ2-5	many	CSAEQGQETQYF	TGCAGTGCTGAGCAGGGTCAAGAGACCCAGTACTTC
NA	TRBV7-6	TRBJ2-2	NA	CASSFRRNTGELFF	TGTGCCAGCAGCTTTCGGCGCAACACCGGGGAGCTGTTTTTT
TRBD2	TRBV3-1	TRBJ2-7	many	CASSRGTSGRGQYF	TGTGCCAGCAGCCGCGGGACTAGCGGCCGCGGGCAGTACTTC
NA	TRBV20-1	TRBJ2-1	NA	CSASEPSTRTLSNEQFF	TGCAGTGCTAGCGAGCCCTCAACTAGGACCCTTAGCAATGAGCAGTTCTTC
NA	TRBV6-6	TRBJ2-7	few	CASFLGGETYF	TGTGCCAGCTTCCTAGGGGGGGAGACGTACTTC
NA	TRBV2	TRBJ1-2	many	CASSEGGATYGYTF	TGTGCCAGCAGTGAAGGGGGGGCGACCTATGGCTACACCTTC
NA	TRBV7-8	TRBJ2-5	NA	CASSLALKVKETQYF	TGTGCCAGCAGCTTAGCGCTTAAAGTTAAAGAGACCCAGTACTTC
NA	TRBV5-1	TRBJ1-5	NA	CASSLDISQPQHF	TGCGCCAGCAGCTTGGACATAAGCCAGCCCCAGCATTTT
NA	TRBV28	TRBJ2-1	NA	CASSPPVASEQFF	TGTGCCAGCAGTCCGCCGGTAGCGAGTGAGCAGTTCTTC
NA	TRBV2	TRBJ1-1	NA	CASSERWAGTGEAFF	TGTGCCAGCAGTGAACGGTGGGCAGGGACGGGTGAAGCTTTCTTT
TRBD2	TRBV28	TRBJ2-1	NA	CASYTSGRLSSYNEQFF	TGTGCCAGCTATACTAGCGGGAGGCTTAGCTCCTACAATGAGCAGTTCTTC
NA	TRBV12-3/TRBV12-4	TRBJ1-3	few	CASRGRASGNTIYF	TGTGCCAGCCGGGGGCGGGCGAGCGGAAACACCATATATTTT
TRBD1	TRBV24-1	TRBJ1-5	few	CATSARGQGNQPQHF	TGTGCCACCAGTGCGAGGGGACAGGGAAATCAGCCCCAGCATTTT
TRBD1	TRBV5-7	TRBJ2-1	NA	CASSWGQGRYNEQFF	TGTGCCAGCAGCTGGGGACAGGGGCGGTACAATGAGCAGTTCTTC
TRBD1	TRBV20-1	TRBJ2-3	few	CSARDQRTGGADTQYF	TGCAGTGCTAGAGATCAGAGGACAGGGGGCGCAGATACGCAGTATTTT
TRBD1	TRBV6-5	TRBJ2-4	many	CASSFGQASAKNIQYF	TGTGCCAGCAGTTTCGGACAGGCATCAGCCAAAAACATTCAGTACTTC
NA	TRBV29-1	TRBJ2-2	NA	CSADWANTGELFF	TGCAGCGCGGACTGGGCGAACACCGGGGAGCTGTTTTTT
TRBD2	TRBV20-1	TRBJ2-7	few	CSARGAGFSYEQYF	TGCAGTGCTAGAGGAGCGGGATTCTCCTACGAGCAGTACTTC
NA	TRBV11-2	TRBJ2-2	NA	CASNLGGGELFF	TGTGCCAGCAACTTAGGGGGCGGGGAGCTGTTTTTT
NA	TRBV10-3	TRBJ2-3	many	CAISQNTGLPGSTDTQYF	TGTGCCATCAGCCAGAACACGGGACTGCCGGGGAGCACAGATACGCAGTATTTT
TRBD2	TRBV7-9	TRBJ2-7	many	CASSLGGVRYEQYF	TGTGCCAGCAGCCTGGGGGGGGTCCGCTACGAGCAGTACTTC
NA	TRBV5-1	TRBJ2-7	NA	CASSLAGTREQYF	TGCGCCAGCAGCTTGGCTGGGACTCGGGAGCAGTACTTC
TRBD1	TRBV27	TRBJ2-1	few	CASSLLVGQGALNEQFF	TGTGCCAGCAGTCTTCTTGTCGGACAGGGGGCGCTGAATGAGCAGTTCTTC
NA	TRBV6-2/TRBV6-3	TRBJ2-7	NA	CASSYRGTPSSYEQYF	TGTGCCAGCAGTTACCGTGGGACACCGAGCTCCTACGAGCAGTACTTC
NA	TRBV18	TRBJ2-1	NA	CASSPYSALSYNEQFF	TGTGCCAGCTCACCATACAGCGCTCTCTCCTACAATGAGCAGTTCTTC
TRBD1	TRBV11-2	TRBJ2-1	NA	CASSLVGGFYNEQFF	TGTGCCAGCAGCTTGGTAGGGGGCTTTTACAATGAGCAGTTCTTC
TRBD2	TRBV6-6	TRBJ2-3	NA	CASTSSSGRKADTQYF	TGTGCCAGCACATCCTCTAGCGGGAGGAAGGCAGATACGCAGTATTTT
TRBD1	TRBV11-3	TRBJ2-5	NA	CASSPGTGGGQETQYF	TGTGCCAGCAGCCCCGGGACAGGGGGTGGCCAAGAGACCCAGTACTTC
NA	TRBV25-1	TRBJ2-5	many	CASSEYRQGGETQYF	TGTGCCAGCAGTGAATATCGACAGGGAGGAGAGACCCAGTACTTC